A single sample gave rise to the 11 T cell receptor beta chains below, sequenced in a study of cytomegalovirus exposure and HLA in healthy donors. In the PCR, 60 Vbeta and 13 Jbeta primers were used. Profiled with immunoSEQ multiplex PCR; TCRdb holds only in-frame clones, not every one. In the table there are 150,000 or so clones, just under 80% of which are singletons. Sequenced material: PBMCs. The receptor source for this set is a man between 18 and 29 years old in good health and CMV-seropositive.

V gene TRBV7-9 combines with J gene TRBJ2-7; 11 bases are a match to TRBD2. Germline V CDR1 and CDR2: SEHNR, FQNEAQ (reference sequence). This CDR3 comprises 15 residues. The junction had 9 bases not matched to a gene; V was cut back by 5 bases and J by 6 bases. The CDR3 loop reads CASSPPGTSGIEQYF. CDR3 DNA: TGTGCCAGCAGCCCACCCGGGACTAGCGGTATCGAGCAGTACTTC.

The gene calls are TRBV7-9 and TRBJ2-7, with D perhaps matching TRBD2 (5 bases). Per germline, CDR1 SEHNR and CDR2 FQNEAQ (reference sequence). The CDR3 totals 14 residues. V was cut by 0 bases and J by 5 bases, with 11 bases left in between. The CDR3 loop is CASSLAGAVHEQYF. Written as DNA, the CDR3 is TGTGCCAGCAGCTTAGCGGGAGCGGTCCACGAGCAGTACTTC.

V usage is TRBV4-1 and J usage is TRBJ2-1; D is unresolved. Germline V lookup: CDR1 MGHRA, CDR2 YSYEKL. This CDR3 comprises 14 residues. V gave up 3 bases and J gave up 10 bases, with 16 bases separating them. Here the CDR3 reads CASSQGLVSREQFF. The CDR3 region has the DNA TGCGCCAGCAGCCAGGGCCTTGTCTCCCGGGAGCAGTTCTTC.

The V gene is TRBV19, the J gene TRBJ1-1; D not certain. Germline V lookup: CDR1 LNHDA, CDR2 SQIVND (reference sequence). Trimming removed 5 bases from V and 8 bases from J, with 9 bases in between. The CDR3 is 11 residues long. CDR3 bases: TGTGCCAGTAGTTCGGGGAAAGAAGCTTTCTTT. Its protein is CASSSGKEAFF.

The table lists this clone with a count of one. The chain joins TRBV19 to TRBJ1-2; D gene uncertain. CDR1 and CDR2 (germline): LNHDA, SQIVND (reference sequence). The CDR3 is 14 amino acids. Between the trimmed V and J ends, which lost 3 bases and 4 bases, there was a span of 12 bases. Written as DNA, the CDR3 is TGTGCCAGTAGTATTGGCGGACTTGGCTATGGCTACACCTTC. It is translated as CASSIGGLGYGYTF.

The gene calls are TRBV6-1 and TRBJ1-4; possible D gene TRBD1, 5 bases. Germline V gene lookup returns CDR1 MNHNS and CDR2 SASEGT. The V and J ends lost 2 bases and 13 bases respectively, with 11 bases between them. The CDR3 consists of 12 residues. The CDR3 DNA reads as TGTGCCAGCAGTGAATTGGGGCTGGGACTGTTTTTT. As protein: CASSELGLGLFF.

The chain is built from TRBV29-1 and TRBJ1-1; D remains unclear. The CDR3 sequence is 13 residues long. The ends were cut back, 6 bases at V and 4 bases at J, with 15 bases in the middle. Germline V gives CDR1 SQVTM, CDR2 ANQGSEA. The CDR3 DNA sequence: TGCAGCGTGGTCTGGGGAGGGAGCACTGAAGCTTTCTTT. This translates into CSVVWGGSTEAFF.

The CDR3 DNA reads as TGTGCCAGCAGCTTAGGCGTTGCCGGCCAACAGGGGTCCTACGAGCAGTACTTC. This gives the protein CASSLGVAGQQGSYEQYF. The genes are TRBV7-2 and TRBJ2-5; 7 bases are shared with TRBD1. TRBJ2-7 matches the DNA end more closely, so the J call is doubtful. The germline V gene encodes CDR1 SGHTA and CDR2 FQGNSA. This CDR3 comprises 18 residues.

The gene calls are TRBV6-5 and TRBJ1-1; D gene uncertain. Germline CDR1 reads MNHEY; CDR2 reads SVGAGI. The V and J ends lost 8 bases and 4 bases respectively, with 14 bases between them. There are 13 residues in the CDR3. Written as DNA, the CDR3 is TGTGCCAGCCGTGAGAGCCCCGGCACTGAAGCTTTCTTT. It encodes CASRESPGTEAFF.

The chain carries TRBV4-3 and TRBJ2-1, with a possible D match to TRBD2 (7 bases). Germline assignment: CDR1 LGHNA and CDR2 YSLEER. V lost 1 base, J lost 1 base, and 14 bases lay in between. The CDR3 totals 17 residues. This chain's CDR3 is CASSQGPEGGSYNEQFF. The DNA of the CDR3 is TGCGCCAGCAGCCAAGGCCCCGAGGGGGGGTCCTACAATGAGCAGTTCTTC.

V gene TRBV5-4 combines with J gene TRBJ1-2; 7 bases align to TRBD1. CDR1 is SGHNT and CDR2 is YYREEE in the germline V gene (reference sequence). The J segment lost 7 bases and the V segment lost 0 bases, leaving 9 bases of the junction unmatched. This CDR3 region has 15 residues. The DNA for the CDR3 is TGTGCCAGCAGCTTGGTGGCCGGTGGGGACAGTGGCTACACCTTC. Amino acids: CASSLVAGGDSGYTF.